The rows below give T cell receptor beta chains drawn from one sample of a study of shared clonotypes between healthy human individuals. The method was immunoSEQ multiplex PCR; TCRdb's version includes in-frame clones alone and lacks a portion of them. The sample includes some 2,100,000 clones, approximately 96% of them seen just once. Sequencing was performed on naive CD4+ T cells sorted from blood. Receptor source: a man aged 18 to 29 in good health. CDR3s include the opening cysteine and the closing phenylalanine or tryptophan. Each record gives: J gene, V gene, D gene, clone size, CDR3 protein, CDR3 DNA. A D gene is named only where the DNA matches it firmly. Clone size, where shown, is once, few, many, or a class for clones that have expanded.

J: TRBJ1-6; V: TRBV19; D: NA; size: few; CDR3: CATMGSLHF; DNA: TGTGCCACGATGGGGTCCCTCCACTTT
J: TRBJ2-1; V: TRBV7-3; D: TRBD1; size: NA; CDR3: CASSLGPGGSYNEQFF; DNA: TGTGCCAGCAGCTTAGGGCCAGGGGGCTCCTACAATGAGCAGTTCTTC
J: TRBJ2-3; V: TRBV10-3; D: NA; size: NA; CDR3: CAIGNGGVDTQYF; DNA: TGTGCCATCGGAAACGGCGGGGTAGATACGCAGTATTTT
J: TRBJ2-7; V: TRBV5-1; D: TRBD2; size: NA; CDR3: CASSLGTSGEQYF; DNA: TGCGCCAGCAGCTTGGGGACTAGCGGTGAGCAGTACTTC
J: TRBJ2-3; V: TRBV6-6; D: TRBD1; size: NA; CDR3: CASSLGSGGKDTQYF; DNA: TGTGCCAGCAGTTTGGGTTCAGGGGGCAAGGATACGCAGTATTTT
J: TRBJ1-3; V: TRBV4-1; D: TRBD1; size: NA; CDR3: CASSQQTGDRNTIYF; DNA: TGCGCCAGCAGCCAACAGACAGGGGACCGAAACACCATATATTTT
J: TRBJ2-3; V: TRBV7-9; D: TRBD1; size: NA; CDR3: CASSLLRGLLGDTQYF; DNA: TGTGCCAGCAGCTTACTCAGGGGGCTCCTGGGAGATACGCAGTATTTT
J: TRBJ2-5; V: TRBV28; D: TRBD2; size: NA; CDR3: CASRGTSPRWTQYF; DNA: TGTGCCAGCCGGGGGACTAGCCCCCGGTGGACCCAGTACTTC
J: TRBJ2-1; V: TRBV28; D: TRBD2; size: NA; CDR3: CASSPTSGGKNEQFF; DNA: TGTGCCAGCAGCCCTACTAGCGGGGGAAAGAATGAGCAGTTCTTC
J: TRBJ2-1; V: TRBV4-1; D: TRBD2; size: NA; CDR3: CASSRRTGTSEDNEQFF; DNA: TGCGCCAGCAGCCGCCGCACCGGGACTAGCGAAGACAATGAGCAGTTCTTC
J: TRBJ1-1; V: TRBV19; D: TRBD1; size: NA; CDR3: CASRGDREGIEAFF; DNA: TGTGCCAGTAGGGGGGACAGGGAAGGGATTGAAGCTTTCTTT
J: TRBJ2-2; V: TRBV6-1; D: TRBD2; size: NA; CDR3: CASAGLATGRELFF; DNA: TGTGCCAGCGCTGGACTAGCCACCGGACGGGAGCTGTTTTTT
J: TRBJ2-1; V: TRBV30; D: TRBD1; size: NA; CDR3: CAWSRGGQAYNEQFF; DNA: TGTGCCTGGAGTAGAGGGGGCCAAGCCTACAATGAGCAGTTCTTC
J: TRBJ1-6; V: TRBV2; D: TRBD1; size: few; CDR3: CASSELGQGYSPLHF; DNA: TGTGCCAGCAGTGAACTAGGACAGGGGTATTCACCCCTCCACTTT